This T cell receptor (beta chain) was observed in a study of cytomegalovirus exposure and HLA in healthy donors. Overall study: Approximately 85 million unique TCRs from HLA-typed donors were held in an early data release.

Study conclusions and caveats: CMV serostatus was the only recorded immune exposure for donors. It was reported in a later analysis that an Asian-associated ancestry cluster showed fewer N-insertions than the approximately 700-donor mean. TCR beta chains numbering more than 150 were designated cytomegalovirus-associated.

About this clone itself: Its antigen is not identified.

The study ran its PCR with 60 Vbeta and 13 Jbeta primers. Data came from immunoSEQ multiplex PCR; TCRdb stores just in-frame clones and leaves some out. The sample holds around 200,000 clones, about 85% seen once. The germline CDR1 and CDR2 sequences are LNHDA and SQIVND (reference sequence). V was clipped by 6 bases and J by 3 bases; unmatched bases: 12. The CDR3 runs to 16 residues. The sequencing sample was made of PBMCs. V is TRBV19 and J is TRBJ2-7; the match to TRBD1 covers 9 bases. The sequence was collected from a woman between 45 and 60 years old in good health and CMV-seropositive. The CDR3 nucleotides are TGTGCCAGTAGCCCGCTAACGGGACAGGGAGGCTACGAGCAGTACTTC. Its translation is CASSPLTGQGGYEQYF. Using reference TRBV19 and TRBJ2-7 for the parts outside the CDR3, the full variable domain is DGGITQSPKYLFRKEGQNVTLSCEQNLNHDAMYWYRQDPGQGLRLIYYSQIVNDFQKGDIAEGYSVSREKKESFPLTVTSAQKNPTAFYLCASSPLTGQGGYEQYFGPGTRLTVT.